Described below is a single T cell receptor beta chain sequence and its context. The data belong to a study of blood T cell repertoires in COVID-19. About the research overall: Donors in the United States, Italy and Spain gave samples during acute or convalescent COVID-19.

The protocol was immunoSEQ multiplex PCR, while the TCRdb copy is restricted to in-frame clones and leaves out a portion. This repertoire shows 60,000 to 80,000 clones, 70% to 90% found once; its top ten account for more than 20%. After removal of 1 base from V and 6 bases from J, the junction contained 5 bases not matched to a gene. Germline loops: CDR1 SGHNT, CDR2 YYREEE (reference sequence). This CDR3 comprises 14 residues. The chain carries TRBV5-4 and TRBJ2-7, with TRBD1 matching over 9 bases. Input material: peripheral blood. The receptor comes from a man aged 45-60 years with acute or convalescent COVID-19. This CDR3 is CASSLWDRVSEQYV. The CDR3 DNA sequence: TGTGCCAGCAGCTTGTGGGACAGGGTTTCCGAGCAGTACGTC.